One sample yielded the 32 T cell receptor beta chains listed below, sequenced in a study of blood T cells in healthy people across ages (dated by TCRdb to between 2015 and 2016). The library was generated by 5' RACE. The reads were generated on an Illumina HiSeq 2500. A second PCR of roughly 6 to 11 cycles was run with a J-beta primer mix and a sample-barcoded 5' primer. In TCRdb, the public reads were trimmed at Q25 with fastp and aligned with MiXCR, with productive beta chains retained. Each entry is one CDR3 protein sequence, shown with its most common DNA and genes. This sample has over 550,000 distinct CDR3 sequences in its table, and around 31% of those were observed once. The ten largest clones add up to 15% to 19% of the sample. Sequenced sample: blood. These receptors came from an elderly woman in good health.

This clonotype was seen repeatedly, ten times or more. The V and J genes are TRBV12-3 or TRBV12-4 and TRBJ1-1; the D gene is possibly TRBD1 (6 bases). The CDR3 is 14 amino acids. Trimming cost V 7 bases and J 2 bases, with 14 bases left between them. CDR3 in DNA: TGTGCCAGCAATACTCGGGACACTAACACTGAAGCTTTCTTT. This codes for CASNTRDTNTEAFF.

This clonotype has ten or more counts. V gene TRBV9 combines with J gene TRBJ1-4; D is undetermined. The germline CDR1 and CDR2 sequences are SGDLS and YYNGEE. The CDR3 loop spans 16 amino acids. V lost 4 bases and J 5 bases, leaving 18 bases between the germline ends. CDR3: CASSPRSVNSNEKLFF. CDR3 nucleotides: TGTGCCAGCAGCCCCAGGTCGGTAAACAGCAATGAAAAACTGTTTTTT.

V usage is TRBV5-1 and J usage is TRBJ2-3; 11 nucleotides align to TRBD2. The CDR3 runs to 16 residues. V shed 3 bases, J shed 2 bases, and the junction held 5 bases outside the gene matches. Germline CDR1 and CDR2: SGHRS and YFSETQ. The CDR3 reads CASSSGLAGLTDTQYF. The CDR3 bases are TGCGCCAGCAGCTCAGGACTAGCGGGTCTCACAGATACGCAGTATTTT.

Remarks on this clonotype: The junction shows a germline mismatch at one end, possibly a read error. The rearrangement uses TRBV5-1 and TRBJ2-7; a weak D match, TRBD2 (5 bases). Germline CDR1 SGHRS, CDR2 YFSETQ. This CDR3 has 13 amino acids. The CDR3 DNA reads TGCGCCGGCAGCTTGATATACGGGGACGAGCAGTACTTC. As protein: CAGSLIYGDEQYF.

CDR3 region: CAISESGGHQPQHF. The CDR3, as DNA: TGTGCCATCAGTGAGTCGGGGGGACATCAGCCCCAGCATTTT. The chain carries TRBV10-3 and TRBJ1-5; tentative D call: TRBD1 (5 bases). Germline-derived CDR1 and CDR2 are ENHRY and SYGVKD. The length of the CDR3 is 14 residues. V lost 0 bases, J lost 5 bases, and 8 bases lay in between.

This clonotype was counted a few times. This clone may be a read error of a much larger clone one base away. The CDR3 spells CASSQEGKLSYNEQYF. The CDR3, as DNA: TGCGCCAGCAGCCAAGAAGGCAAGCTGTCCTACAATGAGCAGTACTTC. The chain couples TRBV4-3 to TRBJ2-1; D gene uncertain. The end of the DNA fits TRBJ2-7 better, so the J call may be wrong. CDR3 length: 16 amino acids. Germline V lookup: CDR1 LGHNA, CDR2 YSLEER.

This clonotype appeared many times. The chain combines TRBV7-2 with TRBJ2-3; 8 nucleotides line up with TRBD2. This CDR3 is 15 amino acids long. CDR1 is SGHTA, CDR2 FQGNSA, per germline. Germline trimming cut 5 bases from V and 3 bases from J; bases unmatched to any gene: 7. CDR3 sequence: CASSPSGTRTDTQYF. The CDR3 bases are TGTGCCAGCAGCCCATCCGGGACTAGAACAGATACGCAGTATTTT.

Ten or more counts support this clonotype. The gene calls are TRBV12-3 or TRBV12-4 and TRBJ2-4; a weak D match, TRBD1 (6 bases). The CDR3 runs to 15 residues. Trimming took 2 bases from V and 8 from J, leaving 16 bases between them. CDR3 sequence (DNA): TGTGCCAGCAGTTTACCCCAGGGGCCTGAGGACATTCAGTACTTC. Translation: CASSLPQGPEDIQYF.

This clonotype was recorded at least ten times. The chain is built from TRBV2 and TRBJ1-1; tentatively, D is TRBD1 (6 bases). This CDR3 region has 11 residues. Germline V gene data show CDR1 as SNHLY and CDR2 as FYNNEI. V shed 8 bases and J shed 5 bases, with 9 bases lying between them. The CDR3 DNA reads TGTGCCAGCGGCGGACAGACTGAAGCTTTCTTT. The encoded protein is CASGGQTEAFF. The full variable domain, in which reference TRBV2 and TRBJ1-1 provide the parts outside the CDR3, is EPEVTQTPSHQVTQMGQEVILRCVPISNHLYFYWYRQILGQKVEFLVSFYNNEISEKSEIFDDQFSVERPDGSNFTLKIRSTKLEDSAMYFCASGGQTEAFFGQGTRLTVV.

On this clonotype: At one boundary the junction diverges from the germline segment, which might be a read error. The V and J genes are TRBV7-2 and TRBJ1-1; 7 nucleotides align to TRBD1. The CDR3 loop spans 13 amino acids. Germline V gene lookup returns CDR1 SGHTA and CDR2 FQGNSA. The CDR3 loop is CASSRIGTAEACF. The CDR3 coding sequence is TGTGCCAGCAGTCGAATCGGGACAGCTGAAGCTTGCTTT.

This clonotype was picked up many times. The CDR3 coding sequence is TGTGCCAGCAGCCAAGGGAGGCAGGGAAGGGAACTGTTTTTT. Its protein is CASSQGRQGRELFF. V usage is TRBV3-1 and J usage is TRBJ1-4; tentatively, D is TRBD1 (5 bases). Trimming left V 1 base short and J 12 bases short, with 15 bases between. Per the germline V gene, CDR1 is LGHDT and CDR2 is YNNKEL (reference sequence). The CDR3 consists of 14 residues.

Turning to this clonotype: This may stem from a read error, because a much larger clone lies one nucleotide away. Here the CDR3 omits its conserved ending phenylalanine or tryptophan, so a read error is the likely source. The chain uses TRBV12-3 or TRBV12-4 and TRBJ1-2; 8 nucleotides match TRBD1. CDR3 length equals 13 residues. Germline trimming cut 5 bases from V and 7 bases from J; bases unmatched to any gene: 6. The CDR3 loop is CASSKDRAGGYTC. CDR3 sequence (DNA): TGTGCCAGCAGTAAGGACAGGGCCGGTGGCTACACCTGC.

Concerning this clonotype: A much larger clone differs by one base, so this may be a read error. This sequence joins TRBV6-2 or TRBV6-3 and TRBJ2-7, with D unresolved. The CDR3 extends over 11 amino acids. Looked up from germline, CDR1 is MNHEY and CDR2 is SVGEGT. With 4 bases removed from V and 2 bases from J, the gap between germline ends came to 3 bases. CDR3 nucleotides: TGTGCCAGCAGTTGGACCTACGAGCAGTACTTC. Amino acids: CASSWTYEQYF.

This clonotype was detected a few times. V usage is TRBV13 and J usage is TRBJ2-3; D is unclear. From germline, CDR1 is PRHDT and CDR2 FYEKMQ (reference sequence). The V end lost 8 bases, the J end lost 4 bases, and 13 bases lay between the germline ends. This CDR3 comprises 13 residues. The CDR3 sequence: CASGAYAPDTQYF. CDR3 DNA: TGTGCCAGCGGCGCCTACGCCCCAGATACGCAGTATTTT.

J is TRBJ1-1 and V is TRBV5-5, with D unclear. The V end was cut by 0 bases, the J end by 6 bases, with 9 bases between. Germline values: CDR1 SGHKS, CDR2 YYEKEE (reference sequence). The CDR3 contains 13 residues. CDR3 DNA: TGTGCCAGCAGCTTGGGGAGTAGCCCTGAAGCTTTCTTT. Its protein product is CASSLGSSPEAFF.

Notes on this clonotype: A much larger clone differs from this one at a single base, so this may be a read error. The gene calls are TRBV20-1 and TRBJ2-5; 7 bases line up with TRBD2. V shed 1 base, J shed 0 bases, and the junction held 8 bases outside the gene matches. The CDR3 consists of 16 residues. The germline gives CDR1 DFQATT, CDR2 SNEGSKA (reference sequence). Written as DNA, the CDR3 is TGCAGTGCTAGAGCTCTCAGCGGGGAGTACCAAGAGACCCAGTACTTC. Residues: CSARALSGEYQETQYF.

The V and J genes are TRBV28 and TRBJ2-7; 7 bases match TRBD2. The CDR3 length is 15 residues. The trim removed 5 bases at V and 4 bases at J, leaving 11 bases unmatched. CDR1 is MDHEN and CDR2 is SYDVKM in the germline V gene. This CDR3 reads CASSQRLANNYEQYF. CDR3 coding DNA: TGTGCCAGCAGTCAAAGACTAGCCAACAATTACGAGCAGTACTTC.

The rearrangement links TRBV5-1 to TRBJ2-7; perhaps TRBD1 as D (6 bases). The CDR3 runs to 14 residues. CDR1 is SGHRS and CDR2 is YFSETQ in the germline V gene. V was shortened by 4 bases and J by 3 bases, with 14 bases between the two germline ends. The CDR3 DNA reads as TGCGCCAGCAGCCCCGGGGACACAGTCTACGAGCAGTACTTC. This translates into CASSPGDTVYEQYF. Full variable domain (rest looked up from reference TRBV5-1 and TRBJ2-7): KAGVTQTPRYLIKTRGQQVTLSCSPISGHRSVSWYQQTPGQGLQFLFEYFSETQRNKGNFPGRFSGRQFSNSRSEMNVSTLELGDSALYLCASSPGDTVYEQYFGPGTRLTVT.

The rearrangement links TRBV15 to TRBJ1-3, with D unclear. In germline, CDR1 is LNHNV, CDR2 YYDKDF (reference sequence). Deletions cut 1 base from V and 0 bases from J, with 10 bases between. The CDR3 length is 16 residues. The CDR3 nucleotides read TGTGCCACCAGCAGAGCGGGGTCACGCTCTGGAAACACCATATATTTT. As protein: CATSRAGSRSGNTIYF.

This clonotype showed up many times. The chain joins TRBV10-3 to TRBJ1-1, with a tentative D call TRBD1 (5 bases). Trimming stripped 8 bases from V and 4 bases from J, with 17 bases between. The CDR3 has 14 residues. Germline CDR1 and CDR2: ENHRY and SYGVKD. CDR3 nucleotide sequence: TGTGCCATCGCACCCCGGACATCGGTCACTGAAGCTTTCTTT. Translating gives CAIAPRTSVTEAFF.

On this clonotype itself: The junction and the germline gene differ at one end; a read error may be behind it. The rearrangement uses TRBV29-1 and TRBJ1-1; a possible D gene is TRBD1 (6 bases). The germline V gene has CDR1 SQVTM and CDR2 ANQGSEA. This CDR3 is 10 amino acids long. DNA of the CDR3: TGCAGCGGGGGGGACACTAAAGCTTTCTTT. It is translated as CSGGDTKAFF.

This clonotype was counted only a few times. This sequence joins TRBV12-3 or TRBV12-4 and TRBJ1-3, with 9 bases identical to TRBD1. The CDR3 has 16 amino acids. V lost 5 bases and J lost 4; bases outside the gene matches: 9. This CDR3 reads CASSRQGVSSGNTIYF. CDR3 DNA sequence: TGTGCCAGCAGTCGACAGGGGGTGTCGTCAGGAAACACCATATATTTT.

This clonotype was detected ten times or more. CDR3 residues: CASRESMNTEAFF. The CDR3 bases are TGCGCCAGCAGAGAATCTATGAACACTGAAGCTTTCTTT. The chain combines TRBV5-1 with TRBJ1-1; D not certain. The CDR3 runs to 13 residues. CDR1 is SGHRS and CDR2 is YFSETQ in the germline V gene. The V end lost 5 bases, the J end lost 0 bases, and 8 bases lay between the germline ends.

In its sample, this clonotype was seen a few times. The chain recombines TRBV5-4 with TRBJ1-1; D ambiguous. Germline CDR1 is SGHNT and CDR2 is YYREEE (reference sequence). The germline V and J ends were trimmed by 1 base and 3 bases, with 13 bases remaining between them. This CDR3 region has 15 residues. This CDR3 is CASSLISSEDTEAFF. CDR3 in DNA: TGTGCCAGCAGCTTGATCTCATCGGAAGACACTGAAGCTTTCTTT.

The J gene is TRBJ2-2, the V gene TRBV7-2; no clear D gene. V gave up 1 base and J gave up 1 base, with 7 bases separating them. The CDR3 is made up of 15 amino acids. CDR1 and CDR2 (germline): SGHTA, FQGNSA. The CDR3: CASSLDGKNTGELFF. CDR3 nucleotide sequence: TGTGCCAGCAGCTTAGACGGAAAGAACACCGGGGAGCTGTTTTTT.

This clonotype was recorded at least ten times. The CDR3 DNA is TGCGCCAGCAGCTTGATGACTAGCGGGGGGTCGGGTGAGCAGTACTTC. As protein: CASSLMTSGGSGEQYF. The V call is TRBV5-1, the J call TRBJ2-7; TRBD2 matches 13 bases. The CDR3 has 16 residues. CDR1 is SGHRS and CDR2 is YFSETQ in the germline V gene. V lost 1 base and J lost 7; bases outside the gene matches: 8.

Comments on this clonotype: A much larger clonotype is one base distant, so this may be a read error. In nucleotides, the CDR3 is TGCAGTGCTAGGGAGTCTAATGAAAAACTGTTTTTT. Encoded protein: CSARESNEKLFF. V gene TRBV20-1 combines with J gene TRBJ1-4; no definite D call. Per the germline V gene, CDR1 is DFQATT and CDR2 is SNEGSKA (reference sequence). The CDR3 spans 12 residues. V gave up 3 bases and J gave up 3 bases, with 5 bases separating them.

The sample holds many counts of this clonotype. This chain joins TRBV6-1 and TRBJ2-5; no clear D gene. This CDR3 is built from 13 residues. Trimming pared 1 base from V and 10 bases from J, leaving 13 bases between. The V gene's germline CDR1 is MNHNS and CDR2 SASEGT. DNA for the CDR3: TGTGCCAGCAGTGAAGATGTTTCGGGTAACCAGTACTTC. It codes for CASSEDVSGNQYF.

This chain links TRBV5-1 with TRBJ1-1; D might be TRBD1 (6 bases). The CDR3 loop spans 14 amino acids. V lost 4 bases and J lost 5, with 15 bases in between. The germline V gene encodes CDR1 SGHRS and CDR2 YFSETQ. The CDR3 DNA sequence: TGCGCCAGCAGCAGGACCCGGGGGCGTACTGAAGCTTTCTTT. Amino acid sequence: CASSRTRGRTEAFF.

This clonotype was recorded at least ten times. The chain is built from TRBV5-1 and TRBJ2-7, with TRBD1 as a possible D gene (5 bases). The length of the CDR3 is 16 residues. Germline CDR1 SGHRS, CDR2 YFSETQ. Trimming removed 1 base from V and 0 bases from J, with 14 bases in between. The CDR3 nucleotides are TGCGCCAGCAGCTTGTATCGAGCAGGGTTCTCCTACGAGCAGTACTTC. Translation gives CASSLYRAGFSYEQYF.

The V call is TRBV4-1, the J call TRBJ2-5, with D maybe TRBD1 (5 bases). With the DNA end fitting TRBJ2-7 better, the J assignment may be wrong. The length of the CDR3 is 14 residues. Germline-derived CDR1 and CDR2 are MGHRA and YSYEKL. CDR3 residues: CASSQDQGFNEQYF. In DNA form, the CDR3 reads TGCGCCAGCAGCCAAGACCAGGGATTCAACGAGCAGTACTTC.

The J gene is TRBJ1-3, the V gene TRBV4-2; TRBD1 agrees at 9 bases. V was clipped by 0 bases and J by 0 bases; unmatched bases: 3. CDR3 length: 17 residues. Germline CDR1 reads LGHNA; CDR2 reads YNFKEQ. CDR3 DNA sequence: TGTGCCAGCAGCCAAGAAGGACAGGGGAGCTCTGGAAACACCATATATTTT. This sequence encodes CASSQEGQGSSGNTIYF.